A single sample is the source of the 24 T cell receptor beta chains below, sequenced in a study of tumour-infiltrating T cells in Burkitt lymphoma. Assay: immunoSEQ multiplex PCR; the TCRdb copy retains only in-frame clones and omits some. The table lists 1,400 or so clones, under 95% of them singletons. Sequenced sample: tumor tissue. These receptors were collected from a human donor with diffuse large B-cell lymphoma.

The CDR3 nucleotides read TGTGCCAGCTCACCAGGACAGGGTGGCACCGGGGAGCTGTTTTTT. It encodes CASSPGQGGTGELFF. This chain connects TRBV18 to TRBJ2-2; 8 positions agree with TRBD1. Germline-derived CDR1 and CDR2 are KGHSH and LQKENI. The J segment lost 4 bases and the V segment lost 2 bases, leaving 3 bases of the junction unmatched. CDR3 length: 15 amino acids.

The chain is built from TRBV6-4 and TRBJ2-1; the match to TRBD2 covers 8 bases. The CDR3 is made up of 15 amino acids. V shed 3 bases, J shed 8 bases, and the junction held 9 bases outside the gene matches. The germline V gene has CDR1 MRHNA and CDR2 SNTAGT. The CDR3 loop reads CASSETAGEGDEQFF. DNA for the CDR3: TGTGCCAGCAGTGAAACAGCGGGGGAGGGCGATGAGCAGTTCTTC.

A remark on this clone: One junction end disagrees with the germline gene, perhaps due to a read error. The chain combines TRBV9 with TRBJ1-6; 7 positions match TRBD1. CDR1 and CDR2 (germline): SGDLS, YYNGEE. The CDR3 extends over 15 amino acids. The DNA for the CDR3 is TGTGCCAGCAGCGCGACCGGGACAGACCATTCACCCTTCCACTTT. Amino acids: CASSATGTDHSPFHF.

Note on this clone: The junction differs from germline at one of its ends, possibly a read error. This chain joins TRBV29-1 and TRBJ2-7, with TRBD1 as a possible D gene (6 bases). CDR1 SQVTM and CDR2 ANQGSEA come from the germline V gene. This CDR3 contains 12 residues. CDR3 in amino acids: CSVRTDTYEQYF. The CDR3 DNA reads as TGCAGCGTGCGGACAGATACCTACGAGCAGTACTTT.

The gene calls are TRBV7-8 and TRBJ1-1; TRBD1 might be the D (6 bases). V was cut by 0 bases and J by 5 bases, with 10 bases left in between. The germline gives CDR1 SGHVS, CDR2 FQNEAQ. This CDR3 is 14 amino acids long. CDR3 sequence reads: CASSLAGAETEAFF. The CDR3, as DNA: TGTGCCAGCAGCTTAGCGGGGGCGGAAACTGAAGCTTTCTTT.

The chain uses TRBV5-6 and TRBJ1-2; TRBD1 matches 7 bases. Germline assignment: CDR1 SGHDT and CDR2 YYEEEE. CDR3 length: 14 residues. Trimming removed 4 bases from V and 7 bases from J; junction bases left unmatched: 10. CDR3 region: CASSPQPTGAGYTF. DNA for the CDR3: TGTGCCAGCAGCCCGCAACCCACAGGGGCTGGCTACACCTTC.

Written as DNA, the CDR3 is TGCGCCAGCAGCTCCGGGGAAAGCTCCTACAATGAGCAGTTCTTC. It specifies CASSSGESSYNEQFF. The chain combines TRBV5-1 with TRBJ2-1, with a possible D match to TRBD2 (5 bases). Between the trimmed V and J ends, which lost 3 bases and 0 bases, there was a span of 10 bases. The CDR3 sequence is 15 residues long. Germline V gives CDR1 SGHRS, CDR2 YFSETQ. Full variable domain (outside the CDR3, taken from reference TRBV5-1 and TRBJ2-1): KAGVTQTPRYLIKTRGQQVTLSCSPISGHRSVSWYQQTPGQGLQFLFEYFSETQRNKGNFPGRFSGRQFSNSRSEMNVSTLELGDSALYLCASSSGESSYNEQFFGPGTRLTVL.

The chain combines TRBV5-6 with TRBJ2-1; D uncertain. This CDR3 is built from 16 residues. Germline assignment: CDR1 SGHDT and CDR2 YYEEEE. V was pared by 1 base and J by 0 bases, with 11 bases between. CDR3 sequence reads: CASSLTQLSSYNEQFF. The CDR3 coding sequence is TGTGCCAGCAGCTTGACACAGCTGAGCTCCTACAATGAGCAGTTCTTC.

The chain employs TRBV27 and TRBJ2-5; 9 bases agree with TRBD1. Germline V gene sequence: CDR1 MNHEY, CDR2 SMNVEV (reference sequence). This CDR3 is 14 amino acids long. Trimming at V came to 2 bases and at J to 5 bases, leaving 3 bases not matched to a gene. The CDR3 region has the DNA TGTGCCAGCAGTTTACGTGGGACAGGGGAGACCCAGTACTTC. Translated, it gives CASSLRGTGETQYF.

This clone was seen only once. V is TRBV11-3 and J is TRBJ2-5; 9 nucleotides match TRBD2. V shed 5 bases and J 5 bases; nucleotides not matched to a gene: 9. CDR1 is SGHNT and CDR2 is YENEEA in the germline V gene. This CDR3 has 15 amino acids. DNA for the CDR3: TGTGCCAGCAGCCTACTAGCGGGTCGAGAGGAGACCCAGTACTTC. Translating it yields CASSLLAGREETQYF.

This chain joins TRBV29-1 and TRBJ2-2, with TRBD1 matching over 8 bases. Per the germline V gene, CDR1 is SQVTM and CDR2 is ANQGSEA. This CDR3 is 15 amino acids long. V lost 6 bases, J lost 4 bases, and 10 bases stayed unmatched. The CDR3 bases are TGCAGCGTGACCGGGACAGGCCTTGTCACCGGGGAGCTGTTTTTT. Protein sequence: CSVTGTGLVTGELFF.

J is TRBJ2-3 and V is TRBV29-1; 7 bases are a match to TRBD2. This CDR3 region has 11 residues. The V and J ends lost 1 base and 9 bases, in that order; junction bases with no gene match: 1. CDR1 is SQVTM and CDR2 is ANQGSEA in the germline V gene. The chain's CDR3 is CSVEAGGTQYF. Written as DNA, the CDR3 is TGCAGCGTTGAAGCCGGGGGGACGCAGTATTTT.

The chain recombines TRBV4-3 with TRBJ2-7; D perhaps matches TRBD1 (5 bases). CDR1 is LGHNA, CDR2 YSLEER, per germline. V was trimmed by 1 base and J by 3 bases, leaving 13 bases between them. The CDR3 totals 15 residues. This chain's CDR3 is CASSQVLDSFYEQYF. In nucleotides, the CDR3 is TGCGCCAGCAGCCAAGTTCTTGACAGCTTCTACGAGCAGTACTTC.

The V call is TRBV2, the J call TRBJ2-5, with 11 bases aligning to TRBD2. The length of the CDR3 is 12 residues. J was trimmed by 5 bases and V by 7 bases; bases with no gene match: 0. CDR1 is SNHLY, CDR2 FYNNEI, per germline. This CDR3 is CASTSGRETQYF. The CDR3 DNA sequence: TGTGCCAGCACTAGCGGGAGGGAGACCCAGTACTTC.

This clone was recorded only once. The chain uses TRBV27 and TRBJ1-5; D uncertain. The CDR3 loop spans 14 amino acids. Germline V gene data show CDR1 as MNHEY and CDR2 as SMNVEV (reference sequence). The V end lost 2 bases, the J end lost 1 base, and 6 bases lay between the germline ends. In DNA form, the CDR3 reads TGTGCCAGCAGTTTAGAAGGGAGCAATCAGCCCCAGCATTTT. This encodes CASSLEGSNQPQHF.

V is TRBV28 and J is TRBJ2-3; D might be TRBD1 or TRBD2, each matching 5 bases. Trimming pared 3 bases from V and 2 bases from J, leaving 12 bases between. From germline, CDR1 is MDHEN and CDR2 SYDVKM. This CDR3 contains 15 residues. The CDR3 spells CASSFSGTDTDTQYF. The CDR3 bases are TGTGCCAGCAGTTTCTCGGGGACCGACACAGATACGCAGTATTTT.

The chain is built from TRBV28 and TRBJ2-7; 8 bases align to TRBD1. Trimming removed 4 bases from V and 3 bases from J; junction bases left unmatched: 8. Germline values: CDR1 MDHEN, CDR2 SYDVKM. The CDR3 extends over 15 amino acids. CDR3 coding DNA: TGTGCCAGCAGTTGGCCGGACAGGGCGGTCTACGAGCAGTACTTC. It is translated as CASSWPDRAVYEQYF.

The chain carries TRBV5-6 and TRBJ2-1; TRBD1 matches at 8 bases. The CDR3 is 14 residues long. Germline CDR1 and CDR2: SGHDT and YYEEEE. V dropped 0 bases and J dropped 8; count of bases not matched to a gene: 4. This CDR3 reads CASSLGTGRYEQFF. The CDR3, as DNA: TGTGCCAGCAGCTTGGGGACAGGGCGGTATGAGCAGTTCTTC.

The DNA for the CDR3 is TGTGCCAGCAGCTTAATGCTGGTAAGGTACACCGGGGAGCTGTTTTTT. This gives the protein CASSLMLVRYTGELFF. The rearrangement uses TRBV7-2 and TRBJ2-2; D unresolved. The CDR3 contains 16 residues. The germline V gene has CDR1 SGHTA and CDR2 FQGNSA. The V end lost 2 bases, the J end lost 3 bases, and 13 bases lay between the germline ends.

Here the CDR3 DNA reads TGTGCCAGTAGTATAGATCTGGACAGGGTGAACACTGAAGCTTTCTTT. Translation: CASSIDLDRVNTEAFF. This chain joins TRBV19 and TRBJ1-1, with 8 bases identical to TRBD1. The germline gives CDR1 LNHDA, CDR2 SQIVND (reference sequence). With 0 bases clipped from V and 0 bases from J, the junction kept 3 bases outside the gene matches. This CDR3 is 16 amino acids long.

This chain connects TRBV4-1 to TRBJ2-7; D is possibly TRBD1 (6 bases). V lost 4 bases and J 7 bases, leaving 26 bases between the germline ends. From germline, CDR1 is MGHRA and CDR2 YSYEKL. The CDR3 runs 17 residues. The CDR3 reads CASSRSEAPTGRMEQYF. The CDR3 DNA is TGCGCCAGCAGCCGCAGCGAAGCACCCACAGGGCGGATGGAGCAGTACTTC.

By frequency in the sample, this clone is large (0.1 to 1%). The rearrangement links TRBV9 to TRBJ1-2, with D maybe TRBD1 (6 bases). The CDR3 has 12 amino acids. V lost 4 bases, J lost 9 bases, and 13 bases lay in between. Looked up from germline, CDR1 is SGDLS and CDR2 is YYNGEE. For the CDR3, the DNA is TGTGCCAGCAGCTTGGGGGGCTCGAGCTACACCTTC. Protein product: CASSLGGSSYTF.

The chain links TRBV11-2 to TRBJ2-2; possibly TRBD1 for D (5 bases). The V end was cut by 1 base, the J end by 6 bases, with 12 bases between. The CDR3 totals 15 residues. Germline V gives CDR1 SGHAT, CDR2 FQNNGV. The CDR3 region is CASSLAGYVAGELFF. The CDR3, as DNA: TGTGCCAGCAGCTTAGCAGGGTATGTCGCCGGGGAGCTGTTTTTT.

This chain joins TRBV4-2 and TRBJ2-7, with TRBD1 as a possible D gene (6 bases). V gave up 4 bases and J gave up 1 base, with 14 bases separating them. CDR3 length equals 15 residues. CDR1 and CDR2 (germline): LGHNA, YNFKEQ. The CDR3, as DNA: TGTGCCAGCAGCCCCCGGACAGTTTCGTCCTACGAGCAGTACTTC. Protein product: CASSPRTVSSYEQYF.